The rows below give T cell receptor beta chains drawn from one sample of a study of patients and donors after allogeneic stem cell transplantation. Using its own MiXCR run on the RT-PCR reads, TCRdb lists one record per CDR3 protein. The sample has about a million distinct CDR3 sequences, about a sixth seen once. Sample: blood, either unsorted or a sorted T cell fraction (not recorded which). The receptors originated from a human donor who was either an allogeneic HSCT recipient or a stem cell or donor lymphocyte infusion donor (not recorded which). It is not recorded whose cells these are; they may come from a transplant donor. CDR3s include the opening cysteine and the closing phenylalanine or tryptophan. D genes are given only for firm matches. Expanded clones get a size class; other rows say once, few or many, or leave the size out.

clone_size: .; d_call: .; v_call: TRBV7-9; j_call: TRBJ2-5; cdr3_nt: TGTGCCAGCAGCTCTTTACAGGGACGGGAAGAGACCCAGTACTTC; cdr3_aa: CASSSLQGREETQYF
clone_size: .; d_call: .; v_call: TRBV12-3/TRBV12-4; j_call: TRBJ2-7; cdr3_nt: TGTGCCAGCGCTTATTCGGGGTACGAGCAGTACTTC; cdr3_aa: CASAYSGYEQYF
clone_size: .; d_call: .; v_call: TRBV2; j_call: TRBJ2-3; cdr3_nt: TGTGCCAGCTGGAGCTCGAACACAGATACGCAGTATTTT; cdr3_aa: CASWSSNTDTQYF
clone_size: few; d_call: .; v_call: TRBV10-3; j_call: TRBJ1-5; cdr3_nt: TGTGCCATCAGTCCGCAGGGGAGGAGTAGCAATCAGCCCCAGCATTTT; cdr3_aa: CAISPQGRSSNQPQHF
clone_size: many; d_call: .; v_call: TRBV5-1; j_call: TRBJ2-1; cdr3_nt: TGCGCCAGCAGCTTGGTTCCGGGCTCCTACAATGAGCAGTTCTTC; cdr3_aa: CASSLVPGSYNEQFF
clone_size: many; d_call: .; v_call: TRBV13; j_call: TRBJ1-5; cdr3_nt: TGTGCCAGCAGCTTATTCGGGGGTCGCGGCAATCAGCCCCAGCATTTT; cdr3_aa: CASSLFGGRGNQPQHF
clone_size: .; d_call: TRBD1; v_call: TRBV5-1; j_call: TRBJ1-2; cdr3_nt: TGCGCCAGCAGCTTTCCCGGGACAGGGTATGGCTACACCTTC; cdr3_aa: CASSFPGTGYGYTF
clone_size: .; d_call: .; v_call: TRBV4-1; j_call: TRBJ1-2; cdr3_nt: TGCGCCAGCAGCCATAACAGGGTTATACAGGTTGGCTACACCTTC; cdr3_aa: CASSHNRVIQVGYTF
clone_size: few; d_call: .; v_call: TRBV5-1; j_call: TRBJ1-2; cdr3_nt: TGCGCCAGCAGCTTGACAGGCCAGGGAGGCTACACCTTC; cdr3_aa: CASSLTGQGGYTF
clone_size: .; d_call: .; v_call: TRBV3-1; j_call: TRBJ1-3; cdr3_nt: TGTGCCAGCAGCCAAGTCCGGCCCTCTGGAAACACCATATATTTT; cdr3_aa: CASSQVRPSGNTIYF
clone_size: few; d_call: TRBD1; v_call: TRBV5-1; j_call: TRBJ1-2; cdr3_nt: TGCGCCAGCAGCTTGGAAACCGGGACAGGGGCCAGAGTTGGCTACACCTTC; cdr3_aa: CASSLETGTGARVGYTF
clone_size: few; d_call: .; v_call: TRBV9; j_call: TRBJ2-1; cdr3_nt: TGTGCCAGCAGCGTCACGCCCAACCCCCATGAGCAGTTCTTC; cdr3_aa: CASSVTPNPHEQFF
clone_size: .; d_call: .; v_call: TRBV27; j_call: TRBJ1-1; cdr3_nt: TGTGCCAGCAGGGCGATTCCGGGAGAGAACACTGAAGCTTTCTTT; cdr3_aa: CASRAIPGENTEAFF
clone_size: few; d_call: .; v_call: TRBV20-1; j_call: TRBJ2-7; cdr3_nt: TGCAGTGCTAGGACAGTTTCCTACGAGCAGTACTTC; cdr3_aa: CSARTVSYEQYF
clone_size: many; d_call: .; v_call: TRBV20-1; j_call: TRBJ2-7; cdr3_nt: TGCAGTGCTAGTGGTGGTCGGGGTGCACCCTACGAGCAGTACTTC; cdr3_aa: CSASGGRGAPYEQYF
clone_size: few; d_call: TRBD2; v_call: TRBV5-1; j_call: TRBJ2-3; cdr3_nt: TGCGCCAGCAGCTCCGGACTAGCGGGAGCTTCAGATACGCAGTATTTT; cdr3_aa: CASSSGLAGASDTQYF
clone_size: few; d_call: .; v_call: TRBV4-1; j_call: TRBJ1-1; cdr3_nt: TGCGCCAGCAGCCAAGCAATACACAGCAACACTGAAGCTTTCTTT; cdr3_aa: CASSQAIHSNTEAFF
clone_size: .; d_call: .; v_call: TRBV20-1; j_call: TRBJ1-4; cdr3_nt: TGCAGTGCACGCGAGAGGGGAGGAAAACTGTTTTTT; cdr3_aa: CSARERGGKLFF
clone_size: .; d_call: .; v_call: TRBV6-1; j_call: TRBJ2-1; cdr3_nt: TGTGCCAGCAGCCTAATCTCACCCCCGGGGGAGCAGTTCTTC; cdr3_aa: CASSLISPPGEQFF
clone_size: few; d_call: .; v_call: TRBV12-3/TRBV12-4; j_call: TRBJ1-2; cdr3_nt: TGTGCCAGCAGCCTCGTAGGAGCTCCCTATGGCTACACCTTC; cdr3_aa: CASSLVGAPYGYTF
clone_size: .; d_call: .; v_call: TRBV29-1; j_call: TRBJ2-1; cdr3_nt: TGCAGCGTTCACGAAACGGGGATGTTCTTC; cdr3_aa: CSVHETGMFF
clone_size: many; d_call: .; v_call: TRBV7-3; j_call: TRBJ1-1; cdr3_nt: TGTGCCAGATTACCAGGGACTGAAGCTTTCTTT; cdr3_aa: CARLPGTEAFF
clone_size: few; d_call: .; v_call: TRBV14; j_call: TRBJ1-1; cdr3_nt: TGTGCCAGCAGCCAAGGTCCAGCAGAACCTAACACTGAAGCTTTCTTT; cdr3_aa: CASSQGPAEPNTEAFF
clone_size: few; d_call: TRBD1; v_call: TRBV6-2/TRBV6-3; j_call: TRBJ2-1; cdr3_nt: TGTGCCAGCAGTTCCCGGGACAGGGGCGTCGCGGGGGGCAGCTACAATGAGCAGTTCTTC; cdr3_aa: CASSSRDRGVAGGSYNEQFF
clone_size: many; d_call: .; v_call: TRBV9; j_call: TRBJ1-2; cdr3_nt: TGTGCCAGCAGCGTTACAGGGTCGGCCTATGGCTACACCTTC; cdr3_aa: CASSVTGSAYGYTF
clone_size: few; d_call: TRBD1; v_call: TRBV9; j_call: TRBJ1-3; cdr3_nt: TGTGCCAGCAGCCCCTGGGACAGCAGAGCATCCCCTGGAAACACCATATATTTT; cdr3_aa: CASSPWDSRASPGNTIYF
clone_size: few; d_call: TRBD1; v_call: TRBV30; j_call: TRBJ1-6; cdr3_nt: TGTGCCTGGATTGGACAGGGTTATTCGACCCTCCACTTT; cdr3_aa: CAWIGQGYSTLHF
clone_size: .; d_call: .; v_call: TRBV20-1; j_call: TRBJ1-2; cdr3_nt: TGCAGTGCTTTTCTCTATGGCTACACCTTC; cdr3_aa: CSAFLYGYTF
clone_size: once; d_call: TRBD2; v_call: TRBV7-3; j_call: TRBJ2-5; cdr3_nt: TGTGCCAGCAGCTCTTATGGGACTAGTGAGAAAGAGACCCAGTACTTC; cdr3_aa: CASSSYGTSEKETQYF
clone_size: .; d_call: .; v_call: TRBV5-1; j_call: TRBJ1-5; cdr3_nt: TGCGCCAGCAGCTCGGGACTTAGTAGCAATCAGCCCCAGCATTTT; cdr3_aa: CASSSGLSSNQPQHF
clone_size: .; d_call: TRBD1; v_call: TRBV6-1; j_call: TRBJ2-4; cdr3_nt: TGTGCCAGCAGTAACAGGGGGCGAGTTGGCAAAAACATTCAGTACTTC; cdr3_aa: CASSNRGRVGKNIQYF
clone_size: few; d_call: .; v_call: TRBV4-2; j_call: TRBJ2-5; cdr3_nt: TGTGCCAGCAGCCAAGAACCCGGGGAGACCCAGTACTTC; cdr3_aa: CASSQEPGETQYF
clone_size: few; d_call: .; v_call: TRBV9; j_call: TRBJ2-1; cdr3_nt: TGTGCCAGCATGGGGCTGTTTGGGGGTATTAGGAATGAGCAGTTCTTC; cdr3_aa: CASMGLFGGIRNEQFF
clone_size: .; d_call: TRBD1; v_call: TRBV25-1; j_call: TRBJ2-6; cdr3_nt: TGTGCCAGCAGTGAAGCCGGGACAGGTTCTCCTGGGGCCAACGTCCTGACTTTC; cdr3_aa: CASSEAGTGSPGANVLTF
clone_size: few; d_call: .; v_call: TRBV9; j_call: TRBJ1-2; cdr3_nt: TGTGCCAGCAGCGCCTACACCCTTACCTATGGCTACACCTTC; cdr3_aa: CASSAYTLTYGYTF